Listed below are T cell receptor beta chains from one sample, sequenced in a study of metastatic and nonmetastatic thyroid tumors. Via MiXCR, TCRdb re-called the PCR reads. The sample lists about 16,000 clones, around 36% occurring once. Sequenced sample: tumor tissue. The origin of the receptors is a female donor with papillary thyroid cancer or a benign thyroid nodule (not recorded which). Some clones in this sample may be carry-over from other donors' samples. CDR3s include the opening cysteine and the closing phenylalanine or tryptophan. D genes are given only for firm matches. Some rows mark clone size as missing; the rest say once, few, many or name a class of expanded clone.

>TRBV14|-|TRBJ2-6|-
TGTGCCAGCAGCCAATCAGGTTCTGGGGCCAACGTCCTGACTTTC
CASSQSGSGANVLTF
>TRBV6-2/TRBV6-3|TRBD1|TRBJ1-5|few
TGTGCCAGCAGGGGACAGGTCAATCAGCCCCAGCATTTT
CASRGQVNQPQHF
>TRBV28|-|TRBJ2-5|large
TGTGCCAGCAGGGAAGGACCGCTAGGGACCCAGTACTTC
CASREGPLGTQYF
>TRBV18|TRBD1|TRBJ2-7|once
TGTGCCAGCTCACCACCCGGGACAGGGGTTTTGTACGAGCAGTACTTC
CASSPPGTGVLYEQYF
>TRBV20-1|-|TRBJ1-1|many
TGCAGTGCTCCCCGACAGAACACTGAAGCTTTCTTT
CSAPRQNTEAFF
>TRBV9|-|TRBJ2-3|medium-sized
TGTGCCAGCAGCCAGGCGGGTAGCACAGATACGCAGTATTTT
CASSQAGSTDTQYF
>TRBV16|-|TRBJ1-5|many
TGTGCCAGCAGCCAATCCCAGCAGGTCGGTCAGCCCCAGCATTTT
CASSQSQQVGQPQHF
>TRBV12-3/TRBV12-4|-|TRBJ1-2|-
TGTGCCAGCAGCCGGGCCAGGCAAGGAGGCTACACCTTC
CASSRARQGGYTF
>TRBV4-2|TRBD1|TRBJ1-2|-
TGTGCCAGCAGCCTCGAAACCGGAGGGGGCGATGGCTACACCTTC
CASSLETGGGDGYTF
>TRBV6-5|TRBD1|TRBJ1-2|few
TGTGCCAGCAGTTACTCTTGGGCCGACCGGGACAGCGACTGTGGCTACACCTTC
CASSYSWADRDSDCGYTF
>TRBV5-5|-|TRBJ1-1|-
TGTGCCAGCAGCTATCGAACGGGACAAATGAACACTGAAGCTTTCTTT
CASSYRTGQMNTEAFF
>TRBV18|-|TRBJ1-3|-
TGTGCCAGCTCATCGCAATCCTCTGGAAACACCATATATTTT
CASSSQSSGNTIYF
>TRBV7-2|-|TRBJ2-7|-
TGTGCCAGCAGCTCAGGAGGGGGGCTATTCTACGAGCAGTACTTC
CASSSGGGLFYEQYF
>TRBV19|TRBD1|TRBJ1-2|-
TGTGCCAGTAGTAACCCGGACAGGGTGCTGGGCTACACCTTC
CASSNPDRVLGYTF
>TRBV12-3/TRBV12-4|-|TRBJ1-2|few
TGTGCCAGCAGTTCGACAGTTTACCTCTATGGCTACACCTTC
CASSSTVYLYGYTF
>TRBV6-1|TRBD1|TRBJ1-2|medium-sized
TGTGCCAGCAGAGGACAGGGGGCTGATGGCTACACCTTC
CASRGQGADGYTF
>TRBV9|-|TRBJ1-5|once
TGTGCCAGCAGCGTAGGAGGCTATAGCAATCAGCCCCAGCATTTT
CASSVGGYSNQPQHF
>TRBV11-2|-|TRBJ1-2|-
TGTGCCAGCAGCTTAAGGGGTCAAGGGGACTATGGCTACACCTTC
CASSLRGQGDYGYTF
>TRBV6-1|-|TRBJ2-7|-
TGTGCCAGCAGTGCGACTGTCGCCTACGAGCAGTACTTC
CASSATVAYEQYF
>TRBV30|-|TRBJ2-3|once
TGTGCCTGGAGTCAACCGGGGATCACAGATACGCAGTATTTT
CAWSQPGITDTQYF
>TRBV9|TRBD1|TRBJ1-5|-
TGTGCCAGCAGCGTCGGAGACAGGGTCAATCAGCCCCAGCATTTT
CASSVGDRVNQPQHF
>TRBV5-1|-|TRBJ2-3|medium-sized
TGCGCCAGCAGCCAGGACACCTCCATTACGCAGTATTTT
CASSQDTSITQYF
>TRBV20-1|TRBD1|TRBJ2-5|-
TGCAGTGCCGGACTGACAGGGGACCGATACCAAGAGACCCAGTACTTC
CSAGLTGDRYQETQYF
>TRBV11-2|-|TRBJ1-1|-
TGTGCCAGCAGCTCATCCACAGTGAACACTGAAGCTTTCTTT
CASSSSTVNTEAFF
>TRBV6-1|TRBD1|TRBJ2-1|-
TGTGCCAGCAGTGAAGCGACAGGGGCAAGGTACAATGAGCAGTTCTTC
CASSEATGARYNEQFF
>TRBV20-1|-|TRBJ1-6|-
TGCAGTGCTAGGCTTATACTCTCCTATAATTCACCCCTCCACTTT
CSARLILSYNSPLHF
>TRBV6-4|-|TRBJ2-3|medium-sized
TGTGCCAGCAGTGACTCCGCCGGCGGAGGTGGTGTAGATACGCAGTATTTT
CASSDSAGGGGVDTQYF
>TRBV9|TRBD2|TRBJ2-3|medium-sized
TGTGCCAGCAGCGTAGAAGGCGGGGGGGCGAATACGCAGTATTTT
CASSVEGGGANTQYF
>TRBV28|-|TRBJ1-6|-
TGTGCCAGCAGTCCAAGATCCCCCTTCAATTCACCCCTCCACTTT
CASSPRSPFNSPLHF